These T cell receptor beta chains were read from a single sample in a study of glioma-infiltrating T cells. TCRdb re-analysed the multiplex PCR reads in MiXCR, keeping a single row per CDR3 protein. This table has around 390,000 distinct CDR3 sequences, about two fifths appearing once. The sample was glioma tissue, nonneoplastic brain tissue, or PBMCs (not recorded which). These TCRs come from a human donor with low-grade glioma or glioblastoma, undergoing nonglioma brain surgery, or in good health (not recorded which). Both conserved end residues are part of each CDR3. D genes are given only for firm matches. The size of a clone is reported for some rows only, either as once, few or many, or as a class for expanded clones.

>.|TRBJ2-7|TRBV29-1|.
TGCAGCGTTGTGGGGTGGGGGACATCATACGAGCAGTACTTC
CSVVGWGTSYEQYF
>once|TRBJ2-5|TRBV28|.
TGTGCCAGCAGTCCCTCGAAGACCCAGTACTTC
CASSPSKTQYF
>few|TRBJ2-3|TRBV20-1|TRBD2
TGCAGTGTCACGGGACTAGATAGCACAGATACGCAGTATTTT
CSVTGLDSTDTQYF
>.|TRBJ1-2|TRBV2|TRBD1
TGTGCCACCGACAGGGAAAGGAACTATGGCTACACCTTC
CATDRERNYGYTF
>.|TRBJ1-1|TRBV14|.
TGTGCCAGCAGCCATCCCCCTCTCATGAACACTGAAGCTTTCTTT
CASSHPPLMNTEAFF
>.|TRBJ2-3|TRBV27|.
TGTGCCAGCTCACCACTGCCCTCTAGCACAGATACGCAGTATTTT
CASSPLPSSTDTQYF
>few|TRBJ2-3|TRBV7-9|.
TGTGCCAGCAGCCTCAGGGCGGCTCACAGCACAGATACGCAGTATTTT
CASSLRAAHSTDTQYF
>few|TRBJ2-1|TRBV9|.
TGTGCCAGCAGCGTAGGATTGATGGATGAGCAGTTCTTC
CASSVGLMDEQFF
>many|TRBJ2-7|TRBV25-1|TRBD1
TGTGCCAGCAGTAGGACAGGGGACTTTGACTACGAGCAGTACTTC
CASSRTGDFDYEQYF
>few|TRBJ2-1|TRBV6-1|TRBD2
TGTGCCAGCAGTAAAGCGGGGCCCTTAGGAAATGAGCAGTTCTTC
CASSKAGPLGNEQFF
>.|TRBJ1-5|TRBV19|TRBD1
TGTGCCAGTAGTACCTCTAACAGGGGCGGCCCCCAGCATTTT
CASSTSNRGGPQHF
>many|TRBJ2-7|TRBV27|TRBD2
TGTGCCAGCAGTGCCTGGACTAGCGGGAGGTACTACGAGCAGTACTTC
CASSAWTSGRYYEQYF
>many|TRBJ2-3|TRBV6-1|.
TGTGCCAGCAGTGAGACATGGACGGATACGCAGTATTTT
CASSETWTDTQYF
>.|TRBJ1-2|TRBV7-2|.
TGTGCCAGCAGCTTACCCTCACGGACAGCTAACTATGGCTACACCTTC
CASSLPSRTANYGYTF
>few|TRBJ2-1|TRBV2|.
TGTGCCAGTTTGACCGGACGAAATGAGCAGTTCTTC
CASLTGRNEQFF
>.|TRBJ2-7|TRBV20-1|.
TGCAGTGCTAGTGGGAGGCCCGGGACAGTCACCTACGAGCAGTACTTC
CSASGRPGTVTYEQYF
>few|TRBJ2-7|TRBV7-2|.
TGTGCCAGCAGCCGTGCTCGAAGCTCCTACGAGCAGTACTTC
CASSRARSSYEQYF
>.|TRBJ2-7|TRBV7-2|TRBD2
TGTGCCAGCAGCTCGCAGGCTAGCGGCCACCCCTATGGGCAGTACTTC
CASSSQASGHPYGQYF
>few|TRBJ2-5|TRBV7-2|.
TGTGCCAGCGGCAGTAGACAGGGAGGCTTCCAAGAGACCCAGTACTTC
CASGSRQGGFQETQYF
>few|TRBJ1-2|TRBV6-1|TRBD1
TGTGCCAGCACTAAGACGGAGGGGGCTGACTATGGCTACACCTTC
CASTKTEGADYGYTF
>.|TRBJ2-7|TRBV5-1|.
TGCGCCGGCAGCCTGACACCGCGGGGGCGGATATCCTACGAGCAGTACTTC
CAGSLTPRGRISYEQYF
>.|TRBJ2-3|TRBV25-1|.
TGTGCCAGCATAGATCAACCTAGCACAGATACGCAGTATTTT
CASIDQPSTDTQYF
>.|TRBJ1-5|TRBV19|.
TGTGCCAGTAGTATAGGTCTAGGGCACATGAATCAGCCCCAGCATTTT
CASSIGLGHMNQPQHF
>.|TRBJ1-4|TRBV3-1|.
TGTGCCAGCAGCCCCCCCGGAGGGGTATATGAAAAACTGTTTTTT
CASSPPGGVYEKLFF
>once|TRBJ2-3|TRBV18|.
TGTGCCAGCTCGTCAGTTTTGTCTGTAGATACGCAGTATTTT
CASSSVLSVDTQYF
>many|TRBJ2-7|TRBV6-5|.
TGTGCCAGCAGTTATGACCGATCCTACGAGCAGTACTTC
CASSYDRSYEQYF
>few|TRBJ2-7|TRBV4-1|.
TGCGCCAGCAGCCAAGGGGCAGGGGATTACGAGCAGTACTTC
CASSQGAGDYEQYF
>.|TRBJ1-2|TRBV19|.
TGTGCCAGTACATATGATTGGGGCTACTATGGCTACACCTTC
CASTYDWGYYGYTF
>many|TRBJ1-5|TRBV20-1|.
TGCAGTGCTACAGTCCTGGGCCAGCCCCAGCATTTT
CSATVLGQPQHF
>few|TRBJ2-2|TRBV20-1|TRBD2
TGCAGTGCTACAGGACTAGCGGTGCTGAACACCGGGGAGCTGTTTTTT
CSATGLAVLNTGELFF
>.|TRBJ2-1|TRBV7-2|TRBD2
TGTGCCAGCAGCCCGCGGACTAGTGACAATGAGCAGTTCTTC
CASSPRTSDNEQFF
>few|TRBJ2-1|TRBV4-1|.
TGCGCCAGCAGCTCCCGGGGAAGCGGGCCGCCCTACAATGAGCAGTTCTTC
CASSSRGSGPPYNEQFF
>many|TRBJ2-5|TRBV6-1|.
TGTGCCAGCAGTCGCAGGGGATTGGAGACCCAGTACTTC
CASSRRGLETQYF
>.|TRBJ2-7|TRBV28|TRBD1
TGTGCCAGCAGTTTAAAGGGACAGGGTTCTTACTTC
CASSLKGQGSYF
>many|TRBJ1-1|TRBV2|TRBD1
TGTGCCAGCAGTGAAGGTGGACAGGGTGTAACTGAAGCTTTCTTT
CASSEGGQGVTEAFF
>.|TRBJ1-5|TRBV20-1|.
TGCAGTGCGCGGGACGCGGGGGGGCCCCAGCATTTT
CSARDAGGPQHF
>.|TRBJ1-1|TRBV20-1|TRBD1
TGCAGTGCTAGAAGATGGGACAGGGGGCACACTGAAGCTTTCTTT
CSARRWDRGHTEAFF
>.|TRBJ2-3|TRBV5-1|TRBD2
TGCGCCAGCAGCCCCCAGGGTAGCGGGGAACCTAGCACAGATACGCAGTATTTT
CASSPQGSGEPSTDTQYF
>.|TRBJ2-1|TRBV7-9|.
TGTGCCAGCAGCGATCTACGCCCGGACTTTGTGAATGGTGAGCAGTTCTTC
CASSDLRPDFVNGEQFF
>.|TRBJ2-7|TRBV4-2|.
TGTGCCAGCAGCCCTGGGGATAGCGGAACCTGCGAGCAGTACTTC
CASSPGDSGTCEQYF
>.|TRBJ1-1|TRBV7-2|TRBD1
TGTGCCAGCAGCATAACCAGGGGGATTAGAGGGAACACTGAGGCTTTCTTT
CASSITRGIRGNTEAFF
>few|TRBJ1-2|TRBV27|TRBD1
TGTGCCAGCGACGGATCTGGACAGGGGCTTTGGTCCAATGGTGGCTACACCTTC
CASDGSGQGLWSNGGYTF
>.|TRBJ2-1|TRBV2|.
TGTGCCAGCAGTGACTGGTTTGCGGTAACCCTCTACAATGAGCAGTTCTTC
CASSDWFAVTLYNEQFF
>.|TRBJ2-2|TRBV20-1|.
TGCAGCGCCTGGACTTCGAACACCGGGGAGCTGTTTTTT
CSAWTSNTGELFF
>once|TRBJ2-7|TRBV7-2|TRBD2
TGTGCCAGCAGCCAAGATCTGTTCGGCGGGGGGGCCTACGAGCAGTACTTC
CASSQDLFGGGAYEQYF
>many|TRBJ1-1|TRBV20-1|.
TGCAGTGCTAGAGATCGTAGGGGGAACACTGAAGCTTTCTTT
CSARDRRGNTEAFF
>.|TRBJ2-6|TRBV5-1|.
TGCGCCAGCAGCTTGTACTGGGGGGCCAACGACCTGACTTTC
CASSLYWGANDLTF
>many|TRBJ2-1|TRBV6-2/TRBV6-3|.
TGTGCCAGCAGTTCCCCGGGATTCTACAATGAGCAGTTCTTC
CASSSPGFYNEQFF
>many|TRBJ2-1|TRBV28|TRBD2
TGTGCCAGCAGTAGTGGACTAGCGTATTCAATGGAGCAGTTCTTC
CASSSGLAYSMEQFF
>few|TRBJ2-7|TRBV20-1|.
TGCAGTGCCCCCACCGGGTTGGCCTACGAGCAGTACTTC
CSAPTGLAYEQYF
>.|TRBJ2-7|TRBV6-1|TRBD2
TGTGCCAGCAGCCCCTACGGCGGGGGCGAGCAGTACTTC
CASSPYGGGEQYF
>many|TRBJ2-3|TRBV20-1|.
TGCAGTGCCCCCGTAAGGGCAGATACGCAGTATTTT
CSAPVRADTQYF
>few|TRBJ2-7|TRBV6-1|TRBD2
TGTGCCAGCAGTTCTAGCGGGAGGGCCGTCGACGAGCAGTACTTC
CASSSSGRAVDEQYF
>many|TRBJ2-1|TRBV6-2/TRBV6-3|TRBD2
TGTGCCAGCAGTCGCAGCACCGGGACTAGCGAGAATGAGCAGTTCTTC
CASSRSTGTSENEQFF
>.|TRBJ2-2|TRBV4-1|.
TGCGCCAGCAGCCAGACACGGGTGACTTACTACACCGGGGAGCTGTTTTTT
CASSQTRVTYYTGELFF
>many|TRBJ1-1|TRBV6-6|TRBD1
TGTGCCAGCAGTTACACAGGGGGCATCGACACTGAAGCTTTCTTT
CASSYTGGIDTEAFF
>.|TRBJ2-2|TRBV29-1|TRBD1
TGCAGCGTTGTCGGAGAGGGGGCCGCGAACACCGGGGAGCTGTTTTTT
CSVVGEGAANTGELFF
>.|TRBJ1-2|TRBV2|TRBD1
TGTGCCAGCACCCCTGACAGGGGGAACTATGGCTACACCTTC
CASTPDRGNYGYTF
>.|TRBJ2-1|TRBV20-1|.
TGCAGTGCTAGAGATAGCGGTCGACCCCAAGAGACCCAGTTCTTC
CSARDSGRPQETQFF